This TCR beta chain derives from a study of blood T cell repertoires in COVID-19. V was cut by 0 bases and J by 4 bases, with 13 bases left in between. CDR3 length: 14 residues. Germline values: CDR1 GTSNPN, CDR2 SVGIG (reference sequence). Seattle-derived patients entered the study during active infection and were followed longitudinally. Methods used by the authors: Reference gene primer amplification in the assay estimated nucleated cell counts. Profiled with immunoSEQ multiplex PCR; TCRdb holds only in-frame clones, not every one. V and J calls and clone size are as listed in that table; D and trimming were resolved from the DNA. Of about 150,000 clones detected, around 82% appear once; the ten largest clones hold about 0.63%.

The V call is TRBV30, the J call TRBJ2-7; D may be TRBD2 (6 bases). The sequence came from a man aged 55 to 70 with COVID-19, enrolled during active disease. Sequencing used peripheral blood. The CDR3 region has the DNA TGTGCCTGGAGTGTACTCAGGAGGGGTTACGAGCAGTACTTC. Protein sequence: CAWSVLRRGYEQYF.